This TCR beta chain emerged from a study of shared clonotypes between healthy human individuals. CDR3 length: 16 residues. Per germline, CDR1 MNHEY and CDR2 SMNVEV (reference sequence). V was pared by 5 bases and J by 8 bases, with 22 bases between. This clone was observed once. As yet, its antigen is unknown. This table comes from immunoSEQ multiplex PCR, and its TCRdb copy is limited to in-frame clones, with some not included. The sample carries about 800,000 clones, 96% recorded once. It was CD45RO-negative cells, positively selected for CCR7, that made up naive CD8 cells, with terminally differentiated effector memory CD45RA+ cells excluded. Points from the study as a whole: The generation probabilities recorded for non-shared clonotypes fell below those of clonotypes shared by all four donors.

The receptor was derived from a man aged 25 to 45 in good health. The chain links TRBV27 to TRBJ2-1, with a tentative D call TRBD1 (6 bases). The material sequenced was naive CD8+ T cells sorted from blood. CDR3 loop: CASSPGTQGPFYEQFF. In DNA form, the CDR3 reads TGTGCCAGCAGTCCCGGGACACAGGGACCATTCTATGAGCAGTTCTTC.